This TCR beta chain was profiled in a study of cytomegalovirus exposure and HLA in healthy donors. Notes on the study in general: In a later analysis, the majority of CMV-associated beta chains seemingly showed HLA restriction. For TCR beta chains, V- and J-gene trimming was later linked to a missense DCLRE1C variant. In an earlier analysis, about 87% or about 30%: the productive usage of most TCR beta V segments.

The CDR3 length is 15 residues. V was pared by 4 bases and J by 6 bases, with 8 bases of the junction left unmatched. Germline V gene lookup returns CDR1 MNHNS and CDR2 SASEGT. PCR amplification relied on 60 Vbeta primers (plus 13 Jbeta primers). Sequencing was performed with immunoSEQ multiplex PCR; in TCRdb, only in-frame clones are kept and a portion is missing. In the table there are 120,000 to 150,000 clones, more than 70% of which are singletons. With respect to this clone: The target antigen is unknown.

Sequencing was done on a sample of PBMCs. The chain is built from TRBV6-1 and TRBJ1-4, with 7 bases matching TRBD1. This sequence originates from a woman aged 45 to 65 in good health and CMV-seronegative. In DNA form, the CDR3 reads TGTGCCAGCAGTGGGGAACAGGGGTTTTATGAAAAACTGTTTTTT. Translating it yields CASSGEQGFYEKLFF.